These 29 T cell receptor beta chains share one sample of origin, sequenced in a study of T cells after yellow fever vaccination. MiXCR was run by TCRdb on the 5' RACE reads, yielding one entry per CDR3 protein. The sample yields approximately 340,000 distinct CDR3 sequences, roughly 8.7% seen once. The specimen comprised PBMCs, sampled on the day of the first yellow fever vaccination. These receptor sequences come from a man aged 18 to 29 who received the YFV17D yellow fever vaccine.

This chain joins TRBV7-3 and TRBJ2-1, with D perhaps TRBD1 (6 bases). V was shortened by 5 bases and J by 4 bases, with 18 bases between the two germline ends. This CDR3 is built from 16 residues. Germline V CDR1 and CDR2: SGHTA, FQGTGA. The CDR3 is CASSPRRGDGYNEQFF. DNA of the CDR3: TGTGCCAGCAGCCCACGCAGGGGCGACGGATACAATGAGCAGTTCTTC.

In its sample, this clonotype was seen many times. The gene calls are TRBV10-2 and TRBJ2-5; 7 nucleotides align to TRBD1. The CDR3 loop spans 15 amino acids. Per germline, CDR1 WSHSY and CDR2 SAAADI. V trimming: 8 bases; J trimming: 1 base; junction bases outside the gene matches: 10. The CDR3, as DNA: TGCGCCAGCCTAGAGGCAGGGGGAGTCCAAGAGACCCAGTACTTC. Translation: CASLEAGGVQETQYF.

The sample holds a few counts of this clonotype. The chain links TRBV27 to TRBJ1-5; 7 bases line up with TRBD1. V dropped 8 bases and J dropped 6; count of bases not matched to a gene: 13. Germline assignment: CDR1 MNHEY and CDR2 SMNVEV (reference sequence). The CDR3 covers 15 residues. CDR3 sequence: CASGGTGVLGQPQHF. The CDR3 DNA is TGTGCCAGCGGGGGAACAGGGGTCTTAGGTCAGCCCCAGCATTTT.

This clonotype was counted once. It may be a read error: a sequence one base away is much more abundant. V is TRBV7-2 and J is TRBJ1-1, with D possibly being TRBD1 (5 bases). CDR1 SGHTA and CDR2 FQGNSA come from the germline V gene. CDR3 length: 14 amino acids. The CDR3 region is CASSFFGGNAEPFF. The CDR3 nucleotides are TGTGCCAGCAGCTTTTTCGGGGGGAACGCTGAACCTTTCTTT.

This chain uses TRBV11-2 with TRBJ2-3; the match to TRBD2 covers 8 bases. The CDR3 is 15 residues long. Germline lookup yields CDR1 SGHAT and CDR2 FQNNGV. V lost 7 bases to trimming and J lost 2 bases; unmatched junction nucleotides: 8. This CDR3 reads CASKGAGAHTDTQYF. In DNA, the CDR3 is TGTGCCAGCAAGGGAGCGGGGGCCCACACAGATACGCAGTATTTT.

This clonotype was picked up a small number of times. The J gene is TRBJ2-1, the V gene TRBV25-1; 11 bases align to TRBD1. The CDR3 length is 16 residues. The V segment lost 3 bases and the J segment 2 bases; nucleotides outside the gene matches: 3. Germline assignment: CDR1 MGHDK and CDR2 SYGVNS. The CDR3 region is CASSEGTGGAYNEQFF. The CDR3 region has the DNA TGTGCCAGCAGTGAGGGGACAGGGGGTGCCTACAATGAGCAGTTCTTC.

Here the CDR3 DNA reads TGTGCCAGCAGGCGAAAAACAGGGTATACTAATGAAAAACTGTTTTTT. Translated: CASRRKTGYTNEKLFF. The chain has TRBV12-3 or TRBV12-4 and TRBJ1-4, with D maybe TRBD1 (6 bases). This CDR3 is 16 amino acids long. The V gene lost 6 bases and the J gene lost 2 bases, with 16 bases spanning the gap.

Ten or more counts support this clonotype. The V and J genes are TRBV12-3 or TRBV12-4 and TRBJ2-3; no firm D call. Between the trimmed V and J ends, which lost 8 bases and 7 bases, there was a span of 13 bases. The CDR3 is made up of 12 amino acids. The CDR3 bases are TGTGCCAGCCTGGGCCTCGCCTATACGCAGTATTTT. It specifies CASLGLAYTQYF.

This clonotype has a handful of counts. CDR3 nucleotide sequence: TGTGCCAGCAGCTTAGTGTTGGGGGCGGGGGATACGCAGTATTTT. This translates into CASSLVLGAGDTQYF. This rearrangement joins TRBV7-8 to TRBJ2-3; D possibly matches TRBD1 or TRBD2 (6 bases each). The CDR3 has 15 amino acids. Trimming pared 1 base from V and 6 bases from J, leaving 14 bases between. Germline assignment: CDR1 SGHVS and CDR2 FQNEAQ.

On this clonotype: At one end the junction does not follow the germline gene, possibly because of a read error. The rearrangement joins TRBV7-7 to TRBJ2-2; 9 bases are a match to TRBD2. The CDR3 runs 20 residues. Germline V gives CDR1 SSHAT, CDR2 FNYEAQ (reference sequence). The CDR3 region has the DNA TGTGCTAGCAGCTTGTACCCCCCATATGGCGGGGGGGCGGACACCGGGGAGCTGTTTTTT. Amino acids: CASSLYPPYGGGADTGELFF.

This clonotype has just a few counts. This chain joins TRBV28 and TRBJ2-4, with 8 bases lining up with TRBD2. In germline, CDR1 is MDHEN, CDR2 SYDVKM. The CDR3 extends over 15 amino acids. The J segment lost 8 bases and the V segment lost 3 bases, leaving 9 bases of the junction unmatched. CDR3 residues: CASSFGRGGRDIQYF. CDR3 DNA: TGTGCCAGCAGTTTCGGACGGGGGGGCCGGGACATTCAGTACTTC.

The V call is TRBV19, the J call TRBJ2-3; 8 nucleotides align to TRBD2. The CDR3 extends over 16 amino acids. The germline V gene has CDR1 LNHDA and CDR2 SQIVND (reference sequence). Trimming removed 3 bases from V and 1 base from J; junction bases left unmatched: 6. This CDR3 is CASSIDSRGGTDTQYF. In DNA form, the CDR3 reads TGTGCCAGTAGTATTGATTCGCGGGGGGGCACAGATACGCAGTATTTT.

This clonotype was seen only a few times. This chain links TRBV19 with TRBJ1-1; tentatively, D is TRBD1 (6 bases). The germline gives CDR1 LNHDA, CDR2 SQIVND (reference sequence). The CDR3 is made up of 15 amino acids. Trimming removed 3 bases from V and 0 bases from J, with 11 bases in between. CDR3 nucleotides: TGTGCCAGTAGTATTTCCGGGACAATGAACACTGAAGCTTTCTTT. This encodes CASSISGTMNTEAFF.

This clonotype came up many times. The chain uses TRBV12-3 or TRBV12-4 and TRBJ2-3, with 11 bases matching TRBD1. The CDR3 contains 15 residues. Trimming removed 6 bases from V and 4 bases from J; junction bases left unmatched: 6. This CDR3 reads CASSTGTGGPDTQYF. In DNA, the CDR3 is TGTGCCAGCAGCACCGGGACAGGGGGTCCAGATACGCAGTATTTT.

This clonotype occurred a few times. DNA for the CDR3: TGTGCCAGCAGTTCCGGGACGTTAAACTATGGCTACACCTTC. It codes for CASSSGTLNYGYTF. The gene calls are TRBV12-3 or TRBV12-4 and TRBJ1-2; TRBD1 might be the D (5 bases). The CDR3 has 14 amino acids. V lost 4 bases, J lost 2 bases, and 11 bases lay in between.

This clonotype has a handful of counts. This chain links TRBV7-9 with TRBJ1-1, with 9 bases matching TRBD1. V dropped 6 bases and J dropped 4; count of bases not matched to a gene: 6. Germline V gives CDR1 SEHNR, CDR2 FQNEAQ (reference sequence). The length of the CDR3 is 14 residues. The CDR3 spells CASRLDRGSTEAFF. The CDR3 nucleotides read TGTGCCAGCAGACTGGACAGGGGAAGCACTGAAGCTTTCTTT.

In DNA, the CDR3 is TGTGCCAGTAGTTGGGGTAGCGGGGACCCTAGGGAGACCCAGTACTTC. Encoded protein: CASSWGSGDPRETQYF. The gene calls are TRBV19 and TRBJ2-5, with TRBD2 identical over 8 bases. Germline V gene sequence: CDR1 LNHDA, CDR2 SQIVND (reference sequence). The CDR3 extends over 16 amino acids. The V segment lost 5 bases and the J segment 5 bases; nucleotides outside the gene matches: 13.

The chain is built from TRBV11-2 and TRBJ2-3; TRBD2 matches at 7 bases. The trim removed 4 bases at V and 5 bases at J, leaving 12 bases unmatched. CDR3 size: 16 residues. Per germline, CDR1 SGHAT and CDR2 FQNNGV. This chain's CDR3 is CASSSSLAGVGDTQYF. CDR3 coding DNA: TGTGCCAGCAGCTCCTCCCTCGCGGGGGTGGGAGATACGCAGTATTTT.

This clonotype appeared a few times. The chain couples TRBV5-1 to TRBJ2-2; no clear D. There are 17 residues in the CDR3. Germline CDR1 reads SGHRS; CDR2 reads YFSETQ. V was trimmed by 4 bases and J by 4 bases, leaving 20 bases between them. CDR3 loop: CASSPPGPGRLTGELFF. The CDR3 nucleotides read TGCGCCAGCAGCCCACCGGGCCCCGGGCGGCTCACCGGGGAGCTGTTTTTT.

In this sample, this clonotype turned up a few times. CDR3 region: CASSLEGQATDTQYF. In DNA form, the CDR3 reads TGCGCCAGCAGCTTGGAAGGGCAGGCCACAGATACGCAGTATTTT. The rearrangement joins TRBV5-1 to TRBJ2-3; D is undetermined. Germline CDR1 reads SGHRS; CDR2 reads YFSETQ. CDR3 length equals 15 residues. The ends were cut back, 0 bases at V and 2 bases at J, with 10 bases in the middle.

This chain links TRBV20-1 with TRBJ2-5, with 13 bases that match TRBD2. CDR3 length equals 12 residues. Trimming cost V 8 bases and J 14 bases; bases outside gene matches: 11. Per germline, CDR1 DFQATT and CDR2 SNEGSKA (reference sequence). The CDR3 protein is CSPGTSGDRGYF. DNA for the CDR3: TGCAGTCCGGGGACTAGCGGGGACCGAGGATACTTC.

There are a few counts of this clonotype. The chain has TRBV7-3 and TRBJ1-1; D is unclear. There are 15 residues in the CDR3. CDR1 and CDR2 (germline): SGHTA, FQGTGA. Deletions cut 1 base from V and 6 bases from J, with 15 bases between. CDR3 nucleotide sequence: TGTGCCAGCAGCTTAAAGCGGATTCCAGGAGCTGAAGCTTTCTTT. Encoded protein: CASSLKRIPGAEAFF. The full variable domain, with the rest looked up from reference TRBV7-3 and TRBJ1-1, is GAGVSQTPSNKVTEKGKYVELRCDPISGHTALYWYRQSLGQGPEFLIYFQGTGAADDSGLPNDRFFAVRPEGSVSTLKIQRTERGDSAVYLCASSLKRIPGAEAFFGQGTRLTVV.

This clonotype occurred many times. The CDR3 DNA reads TGCAGTGCATCCCTAGCGGGGCGGTCGCTCGAGCAGTACTTC. Its protein product is CSASLAGRSLEQYF. The chain uses TRBV20-1 and TRBJ2-7; 9 nucleotides line up with TRBD2. The germline V gene has CDR1 DFQATT and CDR2 SNEGSKA (reference sequence). The trim removed 6 bases at V and 6 bases at J, leaving 12 bases unmatched. This CDR3 contains 14 residues.

This clonotype has a count of ten or more. The chain couples TRBV25-1 to TRBJ2-3; 10 bases line up with TRBD2. The CDR3 has 17 residues. CDR1 MGHDK and CDR2 SYGVNS come from the germline V gene. J lost 2 bases, V lost 0 bases, and 5 bases had no gene match. Here the CDR3 reads CASSEYGLADFTDTQYF. CDR3 bases: TGTGCCAGCAGTGAATATGGACTAGCGGACTTCACAGATACGCAGTATTTT.

J is TRBJ1-2 and V is TRBV7-2; 10 bases fit TRBD1. Germline assignment: CDR1 SGHTA and CDR2 FQGNSA. The CDR3 covers 16 residues. The V segment lost 3 bases and the J segment 8 bases; nucleotides outside the gene matches: 12. CDR3 residues: CASSLFSLGTGDGYTF. CDR3 DNA sequence: TGTGCCAGCAGCTTGTTTTCTCTGGGGACAGGGGACGGCTACACCTTC.

This clonotype has only a few counts. The V call is TRBV7-8, the J call TRBJ2-7; perhaps TRBD1 as D (6 bases). The CDR3 covers 13 residues. Trimming removed 6 bases at V and 4 bases at J, with 13 bases between. CDR1 is SGHVS, CDR2 FQNEAQ, per germline. CDR3 DNA: TGTGCCAGCAGTTGGGACACTTTATACGAGCAGTACGTC. Its protein is CASSWDTLYEQYV.

This clonotype was seen only a few times. V usage is TRBV4-1 and J usage is TRBJ2-5; TRBD2 aligns across 8 bases. V was clipped by 1 base and J by 5 bases; unmatched bases: 6. From germline, CDR1 is MGHRA and CDR2 YSYEKL. The CDR3 has 15 amino acids. DNA of the CDR3: TGCGCCAGCAGCCAAGCGGGGGGGCCGTACGAGACCCAGTACTTC. It codes for CASSQAGGPYETQYF.

This clonotype was detected only a few times. The genes are TRBV12-3 or TRBV12-4 and TRBJ2-1; D perhaps matches TRBD2 (5 bases). The CDR3 is made up of 16 amino acids. Trimming stripped 8 bases from V and 4 bases from J, with 21 bases between. CDR3 region: CASGRTFMSGYNEQFF. The DNA of the CDR3 is TGTGCCAGCGGACGGACTTTCATGTCCGGGTACAATGAGCAGTTCTTC.

The rearrangement links TRBV6-6 to TRBJ1-2; 10 nucleotides agree with TRBD1. Germline V gene lookup returns CDR1 MNHNY and CDR2 SVGAGI (reference sequence). This CDR3 spans 13 amino acids. The V and J ends lost 5 bases and 10 bases, in that order; junction bases with no gene match: 7. CDR3: CASSPGQGGSYTF. The CDR3 nucleotides read TGTGCCAGCAGTCCCGGACAGGGGGGTTCCTACACCTTC.